What follows are 29 T cell receptor beta chains derived from one specimen sequenced in a study of low-dose radiotherapy and immunotherapy resistance in tumors. As for time point: after trial treatment. The treatment: LDRT plus nivolumab, ipilimumab, low-dose cyclophosphamide and aspirin (RACIN trial). Covering alpha and beta chains, TRAV- and TRBV-specific primers were used for the first-strand cDNA. TCRs were amplified for roughly 20 PCR cycles with a constant-region primer and V-primer adapter. TCRdb passed the reads through MiXCR, listing each CDR3 protein once. The repertoire has tens of thousands of distinct CDR3 sequences, 25% of them found once; the top ten carry over 9%. The specimen comprised PBMCs, sampled after low-dose radiotherapy plus immunotherapy. The source is a male donor with prostate cancer.

This clonotype occurred many times. The chain is built from TRBV7-6 and TRBJ2-1; TRBD2 aligns across 7 bases. Germline CDR1 SGHVS, CDR2 FNYEAQ. The CDR3 totals 15 residues. V trimming: 4 bases; J trimming: 7 bases; junction bases outside the gene matches: 10. For the CDR3, the DNA is TGTGCCAGCAGCTCCCGGGAGGCCCATGGGAATGAGCAGTTCTTC. Its translation: CASSSREAHGNEQFF.

This clonotype was seen many times. V and J are TRBV2 and TRBJ2-1; D ambiguous. The CDR3 sequence is 9 residues long. The germline gives CDR1 SNHLY, CDR2 FYNNEI. The V end lost 9 bases, the J end lost 13 bases, and 10 bases lay between the germline ends. CDR3 residues: CASGPHQFF. As DNA, the CDR3 is TGTGCCAGTGGGCCCCATCAGTTCTTC. Using reference TRBV2 and TRBJ2-1 for the parts outside the CDR3, the full variable domain is EPEVTQTPSHQVTQMGQEVILRCVPISNHLYFYWYRQILGQKVEFLVSFYNNEISEKSEIFDDQFSVERPDGSNFTLKIRSTKLEDSAMYFCASGPHQFFGPGTRLTVL.

This clonotype has at least ten counts. The chain is built from TRBV28 and TRBJ2-1; no firm D call. V dropped 2 bases and J dropped 8 bases, with 13 bases sitting between them. Germline V gene sequence: CDR1 MDHEN, CDR2 SYDVKM. This CDR3 has 14 residues. Here the CDR3 DNA reads TGTGCCAGCAGTTTAGAACGACTTCTGGATGAGCAGTTCTTC. Translated: CASSLERLLDEQFF.

This clonotype was found many times. The chain recombines TRBV20-1 with TRBJ2-5; 8 nucleotides match TRBD2. The CDR3 has 16 amino acids. From germline, CDR1 is DFQATT and CDR2 SNEGSKA (reference sequence). V was clipped by 0 bases and J by 2 bases; unmatched bases: 8. This CDR3 reads CSARDSLAGDQETQYF. CDR3 bases: TGCAGTGCTAGAGATAGCCTAGCGGGCGATCAAGAGACCCAGTACTTC.

Ten or more counts support this clonotype. The chain joins TRBV21-1 to TRBJ2-7; TRBD1, the D gene given by the table, was not confirmed from the DNA. TRBV21-1 is given as a pseudogene. The CDR3 runs 18 residues. CDR3 in amino acids: CASSMTRPRDRAVHEQYF. DNA for the CDR3: TGTGCCAGCAGCATGACCCGACCCCGTGACAGGGCGGTCCACGAGCAGTACTTC.

In the case of this clonotype: It is likely a read error: a sequence one base away is far more abundant. The genes are TRBV7-6 and TRBJ2-7; D remains unclear. The germline V gene encodes CDR1 SGHVS and CDR2 FNYEAQ. There are 14 residues in the CDR3. V lost 2 bases and J lost 2, with 10 bases in between. DNA for the CDR3: TGTGCCAGCAGCTTAAATCGAGGAACCTACGAGCAGTACTTC. It encodes CASSLNRGTYEQYF.

The chain combines TRBV3-1 with TRBJ2-7, with D uncertain. Germline loops: CDR1 LGHDT, CDR2 YNNKEL (reference sequence). Trimming removed 8 bases at V and 4 bases at J, with 3 bases between. There are 9 residues in the CDR3. CDR3 protein: CASLYEQYF. CDR3 DNA sequence: TGTGCCAGCCTTTACGAGCAGTACTTC.

The chain couples TRBV5-1 to TRBJ1-6, with a possible D match to TRBD1 (6 bases). V shed 4 bases and J shed 7 bases, with 15 bases lying between them. This CDR3 comprises 15 residues. Germline CDR1 and CDR2: SGHRS and YFSETQ. The chain's CDR3 is CASSLIGGPNSPLHF. DNA of the CDR3: TGCGCCAGCAGCCTGATAGGGGGGCCGAATTCACCCCTCCACTTT.

This rearrangement joins TRBV30 to TRBJ1-2; 7 bases agree with TRBD1. Germline CDR1 and CDR2: GTSNPN and SVGIG (reference sequence). The J segment lost 8 bases and the V segment lost 0 bases, leaving 12 bases of the junction unmatched. The length of the CDR3 is 15 residues. The CDR3 here is CAWSVIKQGSAGYTF. DNA of the CDR3: TGTGCCTGGAGTGTTATCAAACAGGGGAGTGCCGGCTACACCTTC. The full variable domain, rest sourced from reference TRBV30 and TRBJ1-2, is SQTIHQWPATLVQPVGSPLSLECTVEGTSNPNLYWYRQAAGRGLQLLFYSVGIGQISSEVPQNLSASRPQDRQFILSSKKLLLSDSGFYLCAWSVIKQGSAGYTFGSGTRLTVV.

In this sample, this clonotype turned up once. The J gene is TRBJ1-4, the V gene TRBV7-2, with D possibly matching TRBD1 (6 bases). The CDR3 is 16 residues long. CDR1 and CDR2 from the germline V gene are SGHTA and FQGNSA. V was pared by 5 bases and J by 5 bases, with 18 bases between. The CDR3 is CASSPARRTANEKLFF. The CDR3 nucleotides read TGTGCCAGCAGCCCTGCCCGAAGGACAGCAAATGAAAAACTGTTTTTT.

Ten or more counts support this clonotype. J is TRBJ1-6 and V is TRBV6-2 or TRBV6-3; D unresolved. The CDR3 covers 14 residues. From germline, CDR1 is MNHEY and CDR2 SVGEGT. Trimming shortened V by 7 bases and J by 0 bases, and 7 bases separated the two germline ends. The CDR3 loop is CASKGSSYNSPLHF. The CDR3 nucleotides are TGTGCCAGCAAGGGCAGCTCCTATAATTCACCCCTCCACTTT.

This clonotype showed up many times. The chain is built from TRBV7-9 and TRBJ1-1; D gene uncertain. From germline, CDR1 is SEHNR and CDR2 FQNEAQ (reference sequence). Deletions cut 8 bases from V and 0 bases from J, with 13 bases between. The CDR3 extends over 14 amino acids. The CDR3 DNA reads as TGTGCCAGCGCGGGTGGCATGATGAACACTGAAGCTTTCTTT. It translates to CASAGGMMNTEAFF.

In its sample, this clonotype was seen many times. This may come from a read error, since a much larger clone is one base off. The chain joins TRBV19 to TRBJ2-7; D may be TRBD1 (5 bases). The germline gives CDR1 LNHDA, CDR2 SQIVND (reference sequence). The CDR3 extends over 15 amino acids. As DNA, the CDR3 is TGTGCCATTAGTATGCCCCTGGCAGGGAAGTACGAGCAGTACTTC. Translation gives CAISMPLAGKYEQYF.

There are many counts of this clonotype. The DNA is omitted, as the CDR3 cannot be located on it reliably, and the CDR3 follows TCRdb's listing. The chain employs TRBV6-4 and TRBJ2-2; TRBD1 is the table's D call and was not checked against the DNA. The CDR3 is 17 amino acids long, termini counted. CDR1 and CDR2 (germline): MRHNA, SNTAGT. This chain's CDR3 is CASSDGAGKLNRGAVFF.

By its share, this clonotype is medium-sized. The chain links TRBV6-2 or TRBV6-3 to TRBJ2-7, with no clear D. V lost 0 bases and J 1 base, leaving 10 bases between the germline ends. The CDR3 runs to 15 residues. Per germline, CDR1 MNHEY and CDR2 SVGEGT. The CDR3 here is CASSYSIDGSYEQYF. DNA of the CDR3: TGTGCCAGCAGTTACTCGATAGACGGTTCCTACGAGCAGTACTTC.

This clonotype was found many times. The V and J genes are TRBV30 and TRBJ1-1, with D unresolved. There are 11 residues in the CDR3. With 8 bases removed from V and 3 bases from J, the gap between germline ends came to 10 bases. Looked up from germline, CDR1 is GTSNPN and CDR2 is SVGIG (reference sequence). CDR3 sequence: CALQRYTEAFF. The CDR3 nucleotides are TGTGCCCTCCAGAGATACACTGAAGCTTTCTTT. Using reference TRBV30 and TRBJ1-1 for the parts outside the CDR3, the full variable domain is SQTIHQWPATLVQPVGSPLSLECTVEGTSNPNLYWYRQAAGRGLQLLFYSVGIGQISSEVPQNLSASRPQDRQFILSSKKLLLSDSGFYLCALQRYTEAFFGQGTRLTVV.

This clonotype was recorded only once. V gene TRBV7-2 combines with J gene TRBJ2-1; TRBD2 might be the D (6 bases). Germline CDR1 reads SGHTA; CDR2 reads FQGNSA. Trimming pared 2 bases from V and 5 bases from J, leaving 10 bases between. The length of the CDR3 is 14 residues. The DNA for the CDR3 is TGTGCCAGCAGCTTAACGGCGGGAAACAATGAGCAGTTCTTC. It translates to CASSLTAGNNEQFF.

This clonotype was detected many times. The genes are TRBV28 and TRBJ2-7; weak D call: TRBD2 (6 bases). CDR3 size: 14 residues. Germline V gives CDR1 MDHEN, CDR2 SYDVKM. V lost 5 bases to trimming and J lost 3 bases, with 14 bases between them. The CDR3 coding sequence is TGTGCCAGCAGTATCGTCGGGCGGGGCTACGAGCAGTACTTC. This translates into CASSIVGRGYEQYF.

This clonotype was seen ten or more times. This rearrangement joins TRBV2 to TRBJ1-3; the D is unclear. V lost 6 bases to trimming and J lost 5 bases, with 5 bases between them. The germline V gene encodes CDR1 SNHLY and CDR2 FYNNEI. This CDR3 region has 11 residues. This CDR3 is CASSGRNTIYF. The CDR3 bases are TGTGCCAGCAGCGGCCGAAACACCATATATTTT. The full variable domain, rest sourced from reference TRBV2 and TRBJ1-3, is EPEVTQTPSHQVTQMGQEVILRCVPISNHLYFYWYRQILGQKVEFLVSFYNNEISEKSEIFDDQFSVERPDGSNFTLKIRSTKLEDSAMYFCASSGRNTIYFGEGSWLTVV.

In its sample, this clonotype was seen many times. The chain couples TRBV25-1 to TRBJ2-7, with 16 bases identical to TRBD2. This CDR3 spans 17 amino acids. Germline lookup yields CDR1 MGHDK and CDR2 SYGVNS. V trimming: 7 bases; J trimming: 5 bases; junction bases outside the gene matches: 11. CDR3 DNA: TGTGCCAGCACCGGGACTAGCGGGAGGGCCCTCAGGAACGAGCAGTACTTC. This sequence encodes CASTGTSGRALRNEQYF.

This clonotype was recorded many times. The chain combines TRBV11-2 with TRBJ2-3; D is unresolved. Germline V gives CDR1 SGHAT, CDR2 FQNNGV. The CDR3 covers 12 residues. V lost 5 bases to trimming and J lost 6 bases, with 9 bases between them. CDR3: CASSRLMDTQYF. The CDR3 coding sequence is TGTGCCAGCAGCCGCCTCATGGATACGCAGTATTTT.

This clonotype was observed at least ten times. The J gene is TRBJ2-1, the V gene TRBV5-1; 9 positions match TRBD1. Germline CDR1 and CDR2: SGHRS and YFSETQ. J lost 7 bases, V lost 4 bases, and 9 bases had no gene match. The CDR3 spans 15 residues. The DNA for the CDR3 is TGCGCCAGCAGCCTCACAGGGGGCGCATCTAATGAGCAGTTCTTC. Its protein product is CASSLTGGASNEQFF.

This clonotype showed up many times. The chain has TRBV5-1 and TRBJ2-7; D unresolved. The CDR3 contains 13 residues. In germline, CDR1 is SGHRS, CDR2 YFSETQ. V gave up 3 bases and J gave up 1 base, with 8 bases separating them. This CDR3 reads CASSSHGSYEQYF. CDR3 in DNA: TGCGCCAGCAGCTCACATGGATCCTACGAGCAGTACTTC.

There are many counts of this clonotype. CDR3 sequence (DNA): TGTGCCAGTATGAGGAAAATGAACACTGAAGCTTTCTTT. The encoded protein is CASMRKMNTEAFF. The chain employs TRBV19 and TRBJ1-1; D is unclear. The CDR3 is 13 residues long. Trimming shortened V by 7 bases and J by 0 bases, and 9 bases separated the two germline ends. Germline lookup yields CDR1 LNHDA and CDR2 SQIVND (reference sequence).

At least ten counts were recorded for this clonotype. The chain combines TRBV20-1 with TRBJ2-2; 10 bases line up with TRBD1. Germline CDR1 is DFQATT and CDR2 is SNEGSKA (reference sequence). V was clipped by 4 bases and J by 4 bases; unmatched bases: 3. This CDR3 comprises 14 residues. CDR3 DNA: TGCAGTGCTAACCGGGACAGGGGCACCGGGGAGCTGTTTTTT. This codes for CSANRDRGTGELFF.

This clonotype is medium-sized within its sample. For the CDR3, the DNA is TGTGCCAGCAGTGGGACAGGGCACACAGATACGCAGTATTTT. Protein product: CASSGTGHTDTQYF. The rearrangement joins TRBV6-4 to TRBJ2-3, with 8 bases that match TRBD1. Germline CDR1 reads MRHNA; CDR2 reads SNTAGT. The CDR3 is 14 amino acids. J lost 2 bases, V lost 4 bases, and 2 bases had no gene match.

This clonotype has a handful of counts. This is likely an artifact of a read error, given a far larger clone one base away. This chain joins TRBV6-8 and TRBJ2-1, with a tentative D call TRBD2 (6 bases). The germline V gene has CDR1 MNHGY and CDR2 SAAAGT. This CDR3 is 16 amino acids long. V lost 4 bases to trimming and J lost 6 bases, with 19 bases between them. CDR3 in DNA: TGTGCCAGCAGTTCCCGAGGGGACGGGAGCACCAATGAGCAGTTCTTC. This encodes CASSSRGDGSTNEQFF.

Many counts were recorded for this clonotype. This chain joins TRBV20-1 and TRBJ2-2, with D possibly matching TRBD2 (6 bases). The CDR3 sequence is 15 residues long. With 6 bases removed from V and 5 bases from J, the gap between germline ends came to 19 bases. Germline CDR1 DFQATT, CDR2 SNEGSKA (reference sequence). CDR3 nucleotides: TGCAGTGCCACTGCCGGGAGTCTAGGTACCGGGGAGCTGTTTTTT. Translation: CSATAGSLGTGELFF.

Note on this clonotype: A read error is the likely source, as a far larger clone sits one nucleotide away. The rearrangement joins TRBV27 to TRBJ2-5; the match to TRBD1 covers 7 bases. The V segment lost 6 bases and the J segment 8 bases; nucleotides outside the gene matches: 9. This CDR3 has 13 amino acids. In germline, CDR1 is MNHEY, CDR2 SMNVEV (reference sequence). Here the CDR3 reads CASRGDSGDTQYF. DNA for the CDR3: TGTGCCAGCAGGGGGGACAGCGGAGATACCCAGTACTTC.